This T cell receptor (beta chain) was captured in a study of cytomegalovirus exposure and HLA in healthy donors. Primers included in the PCR were 60 Vbeta and 13 Jbeta primers. TCRdb keeps only in-frame clones here, not all; method: immunoSEQ multiplex PCR. The sample lists a few hundred thousand clones; around 80% were seen once. General study points: Later genetic work tied a missense DCLRE1C variant to beta-chain V and J trimming.

CDR1 MNHNS and CDR2 SASEGT come from the germline V gene. The CDR3 has 16 residues. V shed 4 bases and J 0 bases; nucleotides not matched to a gene: 7. About this clone: Its specificity is not known.

Sequencing was carried out using PBMCs. This chain uses TRBV6-1 with TRBJ2-3, with 7 nucleotides matching TRBD2. This TCR came from a woman aged 60 to 75 in good health and CMV-seropositive. The CDR3, as DNA: TGTGCCAGCAGTGTGACTAGCTCGTCTAGCACAGATACGCAGTATTTT. Amino acid sequence: CASSVTSSSSTDTQYF.